The 22 T cell receptor beta chains in this list originate from one sample, sequenced in a study of T cell repertoires in cytomegalovirus infection. Their antigens are not known. TCRdb independently ran MiXCR on the reads; one entry per CDR3 protein. The table lists some 500,000 distinct CDR3 sequences, around 35% of them singletons. Sequenced here: cultured PBMCs, sampled from culture after CMV antigen stimulation. The source is a human donor in good health (CMV status not recorded). Some clones in this sample may be carry-over from other donors' samples.

CDR3 DNA: TGTGCCACCAGAAGGAGGATCTCGGGGGATGGCTACACCTTC. Protein sequence: CATRRRISGDGYTF. The gene calls are TRBV15 and TRBJ1-2, with a possible D match to TRBD1 (5 bases). The CDR3 extends over 14 amino acids. Germline V CDR1 and CDR2: LNHNV, YYDKDF (reference sequence). V lost 6 bases to trimming and J lost 6 bases, with 17 bases between them.

This clonotype has ten or more counts. V usage is TRBV7-2 and J usage is TRBJ2-1; 11 positions match TRBD2. Germline-derived CDR1 and CDR2 are SGHTA and FQGNSA. J was trimmed by 5 bases and V by 5 bases; bases with no gene match: 5. This CDR3 has 15 amino acids. The CDR3 nucleotides are TGTGCCAGCAGCCGTACTAGCGGGAGTCACAATGAGCAGTTCTTC. Amino acids: CASSRTSGSHNEQFF.

This chain joins TRBV27 and TRBJ1-1; D might be TRBD1 (5 bases). Per the germline V gene, CDR1 is MNHEY and CDR2 is SMNVEV (reference sequence). V was clipped by 4 bases and J by 3 bases, with 15 bases between them. The CDR3 is made up of 15 amino acids. CDR3 bases: TGTGCCAGCAGTTCTCTAGACAGCGCGGACACTGAAGCTTTCTTT. Protein: CASSSLDSADTEAFF.

There are many counts of this clonotype. The chain employs TRBV7-2 and TRBJ2-7; D possibly corresponds to TRBD2 (6 bases). CDR1 SGHTA and CDR2 FQGNSA come from the germline V gene. This CDR3 is 15 amino acids long. V dropped 5 bases and J dropped 3 bases, with 17 bases sitting between them. CDR3 in DNA: TGTGCCAGCAGCCCTTTGGGGGGTTGGAACTACGAGCAGTACGTC. Amino acid sequence: CASSPLGGWNYEQYV.

V is TRBV2 and J is TRBJ2-1; a possible D gene is TRBD1 (6 bases). With 6 bases removed from V and 7 bases from J, the gap between germline ends came to 13 bases. The CDR3 totals 13 residues. Germline CDR1 reads SNHLY; CDR2 reads FYNNEI. CDR3 sequence (DNA): TGTGCCAGCAGGGAAACAGGGTTAAATGAGCAGTTCTTC. Translation: CASRETGLNEQFF.

The chain couples TRBV7-6 to TRBJ1-1, with D tentatively TRBD1 (6 bases). This CDR3 contains 15 residues. Germline V gene lookup returns CDR1 SGHVS and CDR2 FNYEAQ. Trimming cost V 0 bases and J 5 bases, with 13 bases left between them. The CDR3 region has the DNA TGTGCCAGCAGCTTAGCGCCTCGGGGGCCTACTGAAGCTTTCTTT. Amino acid sequence: CASSLAPRGPTEAFF. Drawing the rest from reference TRBV7-6 and TRBJ1-1, the complete variable domain is GAGVSQSPRYKVTKRGQDVALRCDPISGHVSLYWYRQALGQGPEFLTYFNYEAQQDKSGLPNDRFSAERPEGSISTLTIQRTEQRDSAMYRCASSLAPRGPTEAFFGQGTRLTVV.

The chain employs TRBV12-3 or TRBV12-4 and TRBJ2-2; TRBD1 is a possible D gene (5 bases). The length of the CDR3 is 13 residues. Trimming left V 5 bases short and J 4 bases short, with 8 bases between. The CDR3 bases are TGTGCCAGCAGTGGGGCAGGCACCGGGGAGCTGTTTTTT. Its protein product is CASSGAGTGELFF.

The rearrangement links TRBV5-6 to TRBJ2-1, with 8 bases identical to TRBD2. The V gene's germline CDR1 is SGHDT and CDR2 YYEEEE. V shed 3 bases and J 4 bases; nucleotides not matched to a gene: 9. The CDR3 totals 16 residues. The CDR3 DNA sequence: TGTGCCAGCAGCTCCCTTGTGACTAGCGATTACAATGAGCAGTTCTTC. Residues: CASSSLVTSDYNEQFF.

The chain employs TRBV27 and TRBJ2-1; 10 bases are shared with TRBD2. The germline V gene has CDR1 MNHEY and CDR2 SMNVEV (reference sequence). Trimming removed 2 bases from V and 2 bases from J; junction bases left unmatched: 6. The CDR3 is 17 amino acids. CDR3 nucleotides: TGTGCCAGCAGTTTAGCTTGGCTAGCGGGAGCCTACAATGAGCAGTTCTTC. Residues: CASSLAWLAGAYNEQFF.

The chain employs TRBV7-2 and TRBJ2-3, with D perhaps matching TRBD1 (5 bases). The CDR3 spans 16 residues. V was shortened by 1 base and J by 4 bases, with 15 bases between the two germline ends. Germline V gives CDR1 SGHTA, CDR2 FQGNSA. CDR3 coding DNA: TGTGCCAGCAGCTTAGGGGTAGGGGTAGCAGCAGATACGCAGTATTTT. Translated: CASSLGVGVAADTQYF.

V and J are TRBV6-1 and TRBJ2-7; D is unresolved. V was cut by 8 bases and J by 2 bases, with 13 bases left in between. This CDR3 is 13 amino acids long. Per the germline V gene, CDR1 is MNHNS and CDR2 is SASEGT. The CDR3 here is CASQPFVAYEQYF. CDR3 coding DNA: TGTGCCAGCCAGCCTTTCGTGGCCTACGAGCAGTACTTC.

The genes are TRBV29-1 and TRBJ1-1, with a tentative D call TRBD1 (6 bases). The CDR3 sequence is 16 residues long. Trimming stripped 6 bases from V and 4 bases from J, with 24 bases between. Germline-derived CDR1 and CDR2 are SQVTM and ANQGSEA. CDR3 DNA sequence: TGCAGCGTCAAAATCCTAGGGAGAAAGGGGGTCACTGAAGCTTTCTTT. It encodes CSVKILGRKGVTEAFF.

V usage is TRBV15 and J usage is TRBJ2-1, with 8 bases lining up with TRBD2. CDR1 is LNHNV, CDR2 YYDKDF, per germline (reference sequence). V was pared by 0 bases and J by 7 bases, with 2 bases of the junction left unmatched. The CDR3 has 14 residues. CDR3 bases: TGTGCCACCAGCAGAGAAGCGGGAGCAAATGAGCAGTTCTTC. Amino acid sequence: CATSREAGANEQFF. Supplemented by reference TRBV15 and TRBJ2-1, the full variable domain reads DAMVIQNPRYQVTQFGKPVTLSCSQTLNHNVMYWYQQKSSQAPKLLFHYYDKDFNNEADTPDNFQSRRPNTSFCFLDIRSPGLGDTAMYLCATSREAGANEQFFGPGTRLTVL.

By share of the sample, this clonotype is medium-sized. This chain uses TRBV15 with TRBJ2-3, with unresolved D. V gave up 0 bases and J gave up 0 bases, with 7 bases separating them. The CDR3 has 15 amino acids. The V gene's germline CDR1 is LNHNV and CDR2 YYDKDF (reference sequence). As DNA, the CDR3 is TGTGCCACCAGCAGAGATCAGGATAGCACAGATACGCAGTATTTT. It is translated as CATSRDQDSTDTQYF.

This rearrangement joins TRBV11-2 to TRBJ2-1; 11 bases line up with TRBD2. The J segment lost 8 bases and the V segment lost 3 bases, leaving 9 bases of the junction unmatched. Germline CDR1 and CDR2: SGHAT and FQNNGV. The CDR3 length is 16 residues. CDR3 sequence reads: CASSFTPTSGIDEQFF. CDR3 coding DNA: TGTGCCAGCAGCTTTACCCCGACTAGCGGGATCGATGAGCAGTTCTTC.

This clonotype was picked up many times. The gene calls are TRBV7-2 and TRBJ1-2; TRBD1 matches at 8 bases. The CDR3 runs 15 residues. Germline trimming cut 5 bases from V and 4 bases from J; bases unmatched to any gene: 9. The germline V gene has CDR1 SGHTA and CDR2 FQGNSA. The CDR3 DNA is TGTGCCAGCAGCCCTGGACAGGGAGACGGCTATGGCTACACCTTC. Protein product: CASSPGQGDGYGYTF.

The chain links TRBV6-1 to TRBJ2-3; a possible D gene is TRBD2 (5 bases). The V end lost 8 bases, the J end lost 6 bases, and 21 bases lay between the germline ends. The CDR3 consists of 15 residues. Germline CDR1 reads MNHNS; CDR2 reads SASEGT. The CDR3 spells CASRGWGPGSDTQYF. The CDR3 DNA follows: TGTGCCAGCCGCGGGTGGGGTCCCGGGTCGGATACGCAGTATTTT.

This clonotype showed up just a few times. The gene calls are TRBV6-2 or TRBV6-3 and TRBJ2-7; D is possibly TRBD1 (5 bases). CDR1 MNHEY and CDR2 SVGEGT come from the germline V gene. CDR3 size: 14 residues. V lost 0 bases and J 3 bases, leaving 9 bases between the germline ends. CDR3 loop: CASSYSIQGYEQYF. CDR3 in DNA: TGTGCCAGCAGTTACTCGATTCAGGGCTACGAGCAGTACTTC.

This chain joins TRBV20-1 and TRBJ1-2, with 7 positions matching TRBD1. Germline assignment: CDR1 DFQATT and CDR2 SNEGSKA (reference sequence). The CDR3 sequence is 14 residues long. The junction had 9 bases not matched to a gene; V was cut back by 1 base and J by 7 bases. The CDR3 is CSARGVEGASGYTF. The CDR3 bases are TGCAGTGCTAGAGGGGTGGAGGGGGCTTCTGGCTACACCTTC.

This clonotype turned up a few times. The rearrangement uses TRBV12-3 or TRBV12-4 and TRBJ1-1; D may be TRBD1 (5 bases). This CDR3 contains 14 residues. Trimming cost V 7 bases and J 1 base, with 13 bases left between them. The chain's CDR3 is CASTLGLSNTEAFF. The CDR3 DNA reads TGTGCCAGCACCCTGGGGCTTTCGAACACTGAAGCTTTCTTT.

This clonotype was picked up many times. V usage is TRBV7-2 and J usage is TRBJ2-7; 7 bases fit TRBD2. The V and J ends lost 3 bases and 4 bases, in that order; junction bases with no gene match: 12. The CDR3 is 16 residues long. Germline V gene data show CDR1 as SGHTA and CDR2 as FQGNSA. Here the CDR3 DNA reads TGTGCCAGCAGCTTCACAGCGGGAAGGGGTAATTACGAGCAGTACTTC. Translated, it gives CASSFTAGRGNYEQYF.

This clonotype was seen a handful of times. This chain links TRBV12-3 or TRBV12-4 with TRBJ2-2; 12 bases align to TRBD2. After removal of 3 bases from V and 6 bases from J, the junction contained 2 bases not matched to a gene. The CDR3 sequence is 15 residues long. The CDR3 here is CASSLLAGGAGELFF. The CDR3 DNA is TGTGCCAGCAGTTTGCTAGCGGGGGGGGCCGGGGAGCTGTTTTTT.